This T cell receptor beta chain was identified during a study of blood T cell repertoires in COVID-19. In the study overall: T cells, B-cell-depleted T cells, or PBMCs provided the cDNA or gDNA that served as material.

The length of the CDR3 is 13 residues. In germline, CDR1 is SGHAT, CDR2 FQNNGV. V gave up 5 bases and J gave up 2 bases, with 10 bases separating them. Seattle patients were enrolled during active infection and followed longitudinally. Original data processing: Nucleated cell counts were estimated from reference gene primer amplification. Clones were read by immunoSEQ multiplex PCR, and TCRdb kept only the in-frame ones, dropping some. For V, J and clone size, that table is used; D and trimming come from the DNA. The sample holds under 95,000 clones, 90% to 95% seen once. Material: peripheral blood. The chain couples TRBV11-2 to TRBJ2-7; D possibly corresponds to TRBD2 (5 bases). The receptor comes from a man between 45 and 60 years old with COVID-19, enrolled during active disease. The CDR3 sequence: CASSHGLAYEQYF. Here the CDR3 DNA reads TGTGCCAGCAGCCATGGACTGGCCTACGAGCAGTACTTC.